This T cell receptor (beta chain) was retrieved from a study of T cells in Graves' hyperthyroidism and ophthalmopathy. If no ophthalmopathy progression occurred within 18 months, Graves' hyperthyroidism was stable. Notes on the study in general: Within blood appeared most thyroid clonotypes that had expanded above 0.001.

Amplified regions were TCR beta CDR3 sequences from RNA transcripts. Carried out on the TCR CDR3, a first-round RT-PCR used the HTBI primer set. From the multiplex PCR reads, TCRdb called clonotypes with MiXCR, one entry per CDR3 protein. The top ten hold roughly 10% of the sample, which has hundreds of thousands of distinct CDR3 sequences, 12% to 15% seen once. Worth noting for this clonotype: The antigen remains unidentified.

The specimen sequenced was blood. The TCR sequence derives from a woman aged 18-30 years with Graves' hyperthyroidism.

In DNA form, the CDR3 reads TGTGCCAGCAGTGAGCCCGAGGACGTCTATGGCTACACCTTC. This codes for CASSEPEDVYGYTF. The chain combines TRBV2 with TRBJ1-2; unclear D gene. Germline assignment: CDR1 SNHLY and CDR2 FYNNEI. The CDR3 is made up of 14 amino acids. V gave up 3 bases and J gave up 4 bases, with 12 bases separating them.